This entry lists 7 T cell receptor beta chains sequenced from one sample in a study of cytomegalovirus exposure and HLA in healthy donors. In the PCR, 60 Vbeta and 13 Jbeta primers were used. Generated by immunoSEQ multiplex PCR, the TCRdb table keeps only in-frame clones and is missing some. The sample lists roughly 200,000 clones, 75% to 80% occurring once. Sequencing was done on a sample of PBMCs. The origin of the receptors is a female donor in good health and CMV-seronegative.

This clone showed up just a few times. This chain links TRBV30 with TRBJ2-5; 7 nucleotides match TRBD1. The J call may be faulty, since TRBJ2-7 better matches the DNA end. The CDR3 length is 12 residues. Germline CDR1 reads GTSNPN; CDR2 reads SVGIG (reference sequence). This CDR3 reads CAWSVQGREQYF. CDR3 DNA sequence: TGTGCCTGGAGTGTACAGGGGCGCGAGCAGTACTTC.

V is TRBV2 and J is TRBJ2-7; TRBD1 is a possible D gene (6 bases). The V and J ends lost 4 bases and 2 bases respectively, with 9 bases between them. Per the germline V gene, CDR1 is SNHLY and CDR2 is FYNNEI. This CDR3 is built from 13 residues. CDR3 sequence (DNA): TGTGCCAGCAGTGGGGACATCACCTACGAGCAGTACTTC. Translating gives CASSGDITYEQYF.

This clone was counted a few times. This chain links TRBV6-5 with TRBJ2-7, with D possibly being TRBD1 (6 bases). This CDR3 contains 14 residues. In germline, CDR1 is MNHEY, CDR2 SVGAGI. V was shortened by 6 bases and J by 2 bases, with 14 bases between the two germline ends. The CDR3 sequence: CASRPQGLTYEQYF. DNA for the CDR3: TGTGCCAGCAGGCCACAGGGTCTCACCTACGAGCAGTACTTC.

V and J are TRBV4-2 and TRBJ1-6; D perhaps matches TRBD1 (6 bases). Trimming left V 0 bases short and J 11 bases short, with 14 bases between. This CDR3 contains 15 residues. Germline loops: CDR1 LGHNA, CDR2 YNFKEQ. CDR3 sequence reads: CASSQDGQSLTPLHF. The CDR3 bases are TGTGCCAGCAGCCAAGATGGACAGAGCCTAACACCCCTCCACTTT.

The chain joins TRBV7-2 to TRBJ1-1; TRBD1 might be the D (6 bases). Germline loops: CDR1 SGHTA, CDR2 FQGNSA. The CDR3 has 13 amino acids. V lost 3 bases and J lost 6, with 11 bases in between. The CDR3 is CASSLAGGPEAFF. The CDR3 DNA reads as TGTGCCAGCAGCTTGGCGGGGGGCCCTGAAGCTTTCTTT.

The chain has TRBV4-3 and TRBJ1-1; 8 bases fit TRBD1. From germline, CDR1 is LGHNA and CDR2 YSLEER. J lost 0 bases, V lost 3 bases, and 3 bases had no gene match. CDR3 size: 15 residues. CDR3 sequence (DNA): TGCGCCAGCAGCCACGAGACAGGGGTGAACACTGAAGCTTTCTTT. Protein sequence: CASSHETGVNTEAFF.

This sequence joins TRBV5-5 and TRBJ2-5, with unresolved D. V dropped 4 bases and J dropped 2 bases, with 12 bases sitting between them. In germline, CDR1 is SGHKS, CDR2 YYEKEE (reference sequence). CDR3 length: 14 amino acids. The CDR3, as DNA: TGTGCCAGCAGCCAAAGACTGGTTCAAGAGACCCAGTACTTC. Translated: CASSQRLVQETQYF.